Shown below are 7 T cell receptor beta chains from a single sample sequenced in a study of T cell responses to AZD1222 COVID-19 vaccine. Libraries were prepared by immunoSEQ multiplex PCR; TCRdb keeps only in-frame clonotypes and omits some of them. The top ten hold around 8.6% of the sample, which has about 100,000 clones, about 89% seen once. The specimen was peripheral blood, collected 28 days after the second AZD1222 dose. Source of these receptors: an adult who received the AZD1222 COVID-19 vaccine.

The chain links TRBV4-1 to TRBJ2-3, with 12 positions matching TRBD2. This CDR3 is 17 amino acids long. Per germline, CDR1 MGHRA and CDR2 YSYEKL. J gave up 5 bases and V 1 base, and 7 bases lay outside the gene matches. This chain's CDR3 is CASSQGLAGVVIDTQYF. Written as DNA, the CDR3 is TGCGCCAGCAGCCAAGGACTAGCGGGAGTCGTGATAGATACGCAGTATTTT.

This chain joins TRBV25-1 and TRBJ1-1; 8 bases agree with TRBD1. J gave up 1 base and V 6 bases, and 1 base lay outside the gene matches. Germline CDR1 MGHDK, CDR2 SYGVNS. The CDR3 totals 13 residues. In DNA, the CDR3 is TGTGCCAGCAGGGGACAGGCGAACACTGAAGCTTTCTTT. This encodes CASRGQANTEAFF.

V gene TRBV5-4 combines with J gene TRBJ2-3; possible D gene TRBD1, 6 bases. This CDR3 has 14 amino acids. Trimming took off 0 bases at V and 5 bases at J, with 10 bases between the two ends. The V gene's germline CDR1 is SGHNT and CDR2 YYREEE (reference sequence). The CDR3 spells CASSLEQGGDTQYF. Written as DNA, the CDR3 is TGTGCCAGCAGCTTGGAACAGGGCGGAGATACGCAGTATTTT.

The J gene is TRBJ1-2, the V gene TRBV3-1 (or the pseudogene TRBV3-2); perhaps TRBD1 as D (5 bases). With 1 base removed from V and 4 bases from J, the gap between germline ends came to 13 bases. Germline-derived CDR1 and CDR2 are LGHDT and YNNKEL (reference sequence). The CDR3 is 15 residues long. CDR3 in amino acids: CASSQAPGLAYGYTF. CDR3 DNA: TGTGCCAGCAGCCAAGCCCCAGGGTTAGCCTATGGCTACACCTTC.

CDR3 sequence reads: CASSFRTDTQYF. DNA for the CDR3: TGTGCCAGCAGTTTTCGCACAGATACGCAGTATTTT. This sequence joins TRBV25-1 and TRBJ2-3, with no clear D. The germline V gene encodes CDR1 MGHDK and CDR2 SYGVNS. The CDR3 is 12 amino acids. Trimming cost V 5 bases and J 1 base, with 4 bases left between them.

The V gene is TRBV5-1, the J gene TRBJ2-7; TRBD1 agrees at 7 bases. CDR3 size: 12 residues. The germline CDR1 and CDR2 sequences are SGHRS and YFSETQ. The trim removed 5 bases at V and 5 bases at J, leaving 4 bases unmatched. In nucleotides, the CDR3 is TGCGCCAGCAGTTGGCAGGGGGACGAGCAGTACTTC. Translated, it gives CASSWQGDEQYF.

The rearrangement joins TRBV3-1 (or the pseudogene TRBV3-2) to TRBJ2-7, with D possibly matching TRBD2 (5 bases). This CDR3 spans 14 amino acids. V was clipped by 2 bases and J by 1 base, with 9 bases between them. Germline V gene lookup returns CDR1 LGHDT and CDR2 YNNKEL (reference sequence). CDR3 region: CASSQPGGSYEQYF. In nucleotides, the CDR3 is TGTGCCAGCAGCCAACCAGGCGGGTCCTACGAGCAGTACTTC.